These T cell receptor beta chains were read from a single sample in a study of T-cell memory formation after mild COVID-19. One entry per CDR3 protein results from TCRdb running MiXCR on the 5' RACE reads. Of about 57,000 distinct CDR3 sequences detected, over 9% appear once; the ten largest clones hold about 22%. The sequencing input was PBMCs or a T cell subset sorted from them (not recorded which). These TCRs come from a man in his late teens or twenties who had mild COVID-19 (a few samples of this study predate the infection). Cell type and time point are not known. The CDR3 runs from the conserved cysteine through the conserved F or W. The D gene is left open where the match is weak. Clone size is shown for a subset of rows, as once, few, many or a class of expanded clone.

- | TRBJ1-5 | few | TRBV12-3/TRBV12-4 | CASSFGGVNQPQHF | TGTGCCAGCAGTTTCGGGGGAGTCAATCAGCCCCAGCATTTT
- | TRBJ2-3 | many | TRBV11-2 | CASSLGISGLGGADTQYF | TGTGCCAGCAGCTTGGGCATATCGGGACTAGGGGGCGCAGATACGCAGTATTTT
- | TRBJ1-1 | many | TRBV4-1 | CASSQEDGGNTEAFF | TGCGCCAGCAGCCAAGAAGATGGTGGGAACACTGAAGCTTTCTTT
- | TRBJ2-5 | - | TRBV4-3 | CASSQETSGRQTQYF | TGCGCCAGCAGCCAAGAGACCAGCGGGCGCCAGACCCAGTACTTC
TRBD2 | TRBJ2-1 | many | TRBV27 | CASTDAGLAGDNEQFF | TGTGCCAGCACCGACGCGGGGCTAGCGGGGGACAATGAGCAGTTCTTC
- | TRBJ2-2 | many | TRBV4-3 | CASSHDNRDTGELFF | TGCGCCAGCAGCCATGATAACAGGGACACCGGGGAGCTGTTTTTT
- | TRBJ2-5 | many | TRBV7-2 | CASSYQETQYF | TGTGCCAGCAGCTATCAAGAGACCCAGTACTTC
- | TRBJ1-1 | - | TRBV5-4 | CASSPRGGGEVTEAFF | TGTGCCAGCAGCCCCCGCGGGGGGGGGGAGGTCACTGAAGCTTTCTTT
- | TRBJ1-3 | many | TRBV5-1 | CASSLNGDRSSGNTIYF | TGCGCCAGCAGCTTGAATGGGGATCGCAGCTCTGGAAACACCATATATTTT
- | TRBJ2-3 | few | TRBV14 | CASSHSRLPSTDTQYF | TGTGCCAGCAGCCACTCTAGACTCCCGAGCACAGATACGCAGTATTTT
- | TRBJ2-1 | - | TRBV10-1 | CASSESRGHYNEQFF | TGCGCCAGCAGTGAGTCGCGGGGCCACTACAATGAGCAGTTCTTC
- | TRBJ1-3 | - | TRBV6-1 | CASSEAGGWTGNTIYF | TGTGCCAGCAGTGAAGCGGGGGGCTGGACTGGAAACACCATATATTTT
TRBD1 | TRBJ1-6 | - | TRBV7-2 | CASSSRQGTANSPLHF | TGTGCCAGCAGCTCAAGACAGGGAACCGCTAATTCACCCCTCCACTTT
- | TRBJ2-1 | few | TRBV20-1 | CSARDEGLGDNEQFF | TGCAGTGCTAGAGACGAAGGCCTTGGGGACAATGAGCAGTTCTTC
- | TRBJ1-2 | few | TRBV10-3 | CAISESTGGPPNYTF | TGTGCCATCAGTGAGTCGACGGGGGGTCCCCCAAACTACACCTTC
- | TRBJ1-6 | few | TRBV12-3/TRBV12-4 | CASSFQGPNSPLHF | TGTGCCAGCAGTTTTCAGGGGCCCAATTCACCCCTCCACTTT
TRBD1 | TRBJ2-5 | few | TRBV12-3/TRBV12-4 | CASSLTGQGTQYF | TGTGCCAGCAGTTTGACAGGGCAGGGGACCCAGTACTTC
TRBD2 | TRBJ2-2 | few | TRBV7-8 | CASSPRGAGGTGELFF | TGTGCCAGCAGCCCCCGTGGGGCGGGGGGTACCGGGGAGCTGTTTTTT
- | TRBJ2-5 | - | TRBV5-1 | CASSLEGGETQYF | TGCGCCAGCAGCTTGGAGGGCGGGGAGACCCAGTACTTC
TRBD1 | TRBJ2-1 | few | TRBV6-5 | CASSYSPQGASYNEQFF | TGTGCCAGCAGTTACTCCCCACAGGGGGCCTCCTACAATGAGCAGTTCTTC
- | TRBJ2-1 | few | TRBV9 | CASSSEGGYEQFF | TGTGCCAGCAGCTCAGAGGGGGGGTATGAGCAGTTCTTC
- | TRBJ1-2 | few | TRBV7-9 | CASSSSADYGYTF | TGTGCCAGCAGCAGTTCGGCTGACTATGGCTACACCTTC
- | TRBJ1-4 | - | TRBV11-2 | CASSLVHGGSEKLFF | TGTGCCAGCAGCTTAGTTCATGGGGGTTCTGAAAAACTGTTTTTT
- | TRBJ1-2 | many | TRBV7-9 | CASSPDPYGYTF | TGTGCCAGCAGCCCGGACCCTTATGGCTACACCTTC
- | TRBJ1-1 | few | TRBV20-1 | CSARDQPALNTEAFF | TGCAGTGCTAGAGATCAGCCAGCCTTAAACACTGAAGCTTTCTTT
- | TRBJ2-3 | many | TRBV7-8 | CASSPRAGRPTDTQYF | TGTGCCAGCAGCCCCAGGGCGGGCAGGCCCACAGATACGCAGTATTTT
- | TRBJ2-3 | - | TRBV7-9 | CASSLVGGDTTQYF | TGTGCCAGCAGCTTAGTGGGGGGCGATACCACGCAGTATTTT
- | TRBJ2-5 | - | TRBV20-1 | CSAPGFGGSGTQYF | TGCAGTGCTCCCGGATTTGGCGGTTCGGGGACCCAGTACTTC
- | TRBJ1-6 | few | TRBV7-3 | CASSASGLGSPLHF | TGTGCCAGCAGCGCATCAGGATTAGGATCACCCCTCCACTTT
- | TRBJ1-5 | few | TRBV7-8 | CASSLTWKEQPQHF | TGTGCCAGCAGCTTAACGTGGAAGGAACAGCCCCAGCATTTT
- | TRBJ2-5 | few | TRBV2 | CASSRFLIQETQYF | TGTGCCAGCAGCCGGTTTCTGATACAGGAGACCCAGTACTTC
- | TRBJ1-2 | once | TRBV20-1 | CSARATHRDGYTF | TGCAGTGCTAGGGCGACTCACAGGGATGGCTACACCTTC
TRBD1 | TRBJ2-1 | many | TRBV20-1 | CSALPTGGLRNEQFF | TGCAGTGCCTTACCTACAGGGGGGCTTCGAAATGAGCAGTTCTTC